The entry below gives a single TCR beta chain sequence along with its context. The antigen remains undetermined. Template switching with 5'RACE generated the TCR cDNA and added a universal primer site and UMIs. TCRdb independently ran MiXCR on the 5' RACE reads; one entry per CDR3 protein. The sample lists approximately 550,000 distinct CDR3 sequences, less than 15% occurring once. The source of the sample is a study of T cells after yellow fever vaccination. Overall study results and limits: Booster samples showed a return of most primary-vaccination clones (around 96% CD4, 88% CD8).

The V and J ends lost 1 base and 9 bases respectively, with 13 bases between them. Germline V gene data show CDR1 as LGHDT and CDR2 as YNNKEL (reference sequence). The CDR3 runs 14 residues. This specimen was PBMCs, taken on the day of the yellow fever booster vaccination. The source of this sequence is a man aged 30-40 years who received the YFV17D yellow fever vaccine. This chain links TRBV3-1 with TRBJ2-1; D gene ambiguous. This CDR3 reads CASSQASGTVEQFF. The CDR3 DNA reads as TGTGCCAGCAGCCAAGCATCTGGAACGGTTGAGCAGTTCTTC.